What follows are 24 T cell receptor beta chains derived from one specimen sequenced in a study of cytomegalovirus exposure and HLA in healthy donors. In the PCR, 60 Vbeta and 13 Jbeta primers were used. Produced via immunoSEQ multiplex PCR; TCRdb's table is partial and in-frame only. The repertoire consists of about 190,000 clones, with roughly 80% occurring once and the leading ten covering 3% to 4.5%. Sequences were obtained from PBMCs. The source of these receptors is a man in his forties or fifties in good health and CMV-seronegative.

This chain uses TRBV15 with TRBJ1-3; 8 bases match TRBD1. There are 16 residues in the CDR3. Unmatched junction bases numbered 4, after V lost 1 base and J lost 2 bases. The germline V gene encodes CDR1 LNHNV and CDR2 YYDKDF (reference sequence). The CDR3 DNA reads as TGTGCCACCAGCAGAGTGCAGGGGGCCCCTGGAAACACCATATATTTT. Protein product: CATSRVQGAPGNTIYF.

The chain has TRBV9 and TRBJ2-5, with 9 bases fitting TRBD1. Trimming at V came to 0 bases and at J to 3 bases, leaving 6 bases not matched to a gene. CDR3 length: 16 amino acids. In germline, CDR1 is SGDLS, CDR2 YYNGEE. In nucleotides, the CDR3 is TGTGCCAGCAGCGTAGGAACAGGGGGCAAGAAAGAGACCCAGTACTTC. Translated, it gives CASSVGTGGKKETQYF.

This rearrangement joins TRBV27 to TRBJ1-2; perhaps TRBD1 as D (5 bases). The length of the CDR3 is 11 residues. Germline V gene lookup returns CDR1 MNHEY and CDR2 SMNVEV (reference sequence). V was trimmed by 11 bases and J by 8 bases, leaving 15 bases between them. This CDR3 reads CASRRGEGYTF. Here the CDR3 DNA reads TGTGCCTCGAGGAGGGGAGAGGGCTACACCTTC.

The chain joins TRBV12-5 to TRBJ2-1; D uncertain. Germline V gene lookup returns CDR1 LGHNT and CDR2 FRNRAP. V lost 6 bases to trimming and J lost 0 bases, with 12 bases between them. The CDR3 has 15 residues. The CDR3 loop reads CASGPSFSSYNEQFF. The CDR3, as DNA: TGTGCTAGTGGCCCCTCTTTCAGCTCCTACAATGAGCAGTTCTTC.

The chain is built from TRBV5-8 and TRBJ2-5; 9 bases fit TRBD2. The germline V gene encodes CDR1 SGHTS and CDR2 YDEGEE. This CDR3 contains 15 residues. The junction had 8 bases not matched to a gene; V was cut back by 4 bases and J by 4 bases. The CDR3 DNA follows: TGTGCCAGCAGCAAAGGAGGGACTAGCAGAGAGACCCAGTACTTC. As protein: CASSKGGTSRETQYF.

The chain combines TRBV6-1 with TRBJ1-1, with a tentative D call TRBD1 (6 bases). Germline V lookup: CDR1 MNHNS, CDR2 SASEGT. The CDR3 is 14 amino acids. V dropped 4 bases and J dropped 0 bases, with 9 bases sitting between them. CDR3 residues: CASSVTGLNTEAFF. The CDR3 nucleotides read TGTGCCAGCAGTGTGACAGGCTTGAACACTGAAGCTTTCTTT.

This sequence joins TRBV19 and TRBJ2-1; 9 nucleotides line up with TRBD1. This CDR3 is 15 amino acids long. V was clipped by 3 bases and J by 8 bases; unmatched bases: 8. The germline V gene encodes CDR1 LNHDA and CDR2 SQIVND (reference sequence). CDR3 in amino acids: CASSMTGQGSHEQFF. CDR3 sequence (DNA): TGTGCCAGTAGTATGACGGGACAGGGATCCCATGAGCAGTTCTTC.

The chain uses TRBV28 and TRBJ1-2; TRBD1 matches at 10 bases. J gave up 8 bases and V 5 bases, and 17 bases lay outside the gene matches. The germline CDR1 and CDR2 sequences are MDHEN and SYDVKM. This CDR3 spans 17 amino acids. For the CDR3, the DNA is TGTGCCAGCAGTCAAATAACCGGGACAGGGGTTGGGGACGGCTACACCTTC. It is translated as CASSQITGTGVGDGYTF.

The chain has TRBV5-4 and TRBJ2-5, with 13 bases identical to TRBD2. CDR3 size: 16 residues. Germline-derived CDR1 and CDR2 are SGHNT and YYREEE (reference sequence). Trimming took 4 bases from V and 5 from J; bases not matched to a gene: 8. The CDR3 spells CASSRTSGGRGETQYF. CDR3 DNA: TGTGCCAGCAGCAGGACTAGCGGGGGCCGGGGGGAGACCCAGTACTTC.

V usage is TRBV4-1 and J usage is TRBJ2-7, with D tentatively TRBD1 (5 bases). The CDR3 extends over 14 amino acids. V lost 2 bases to trimming and J lost 5 bases, with 13 bases between them. Germline V CDR1 and CDR2: MGHRA, YSYEKL. The CDR3 nucleotides are TGCGCCAGCAGCCAATGGACAAGACTCAACGAGCAGTACTTC. It specifies CASSQWTRLNEQYF.

The CDR3 DNA reads as TGTGCCAGCAGCATCGGACAGGACCCTAGCTCCTACAATGAGCAGTTCTTC. It is translated as CASSIGQDPSSYNEQFF. The V gene is TRBV21-1, the J gene TRBJ2-1; the table names TRBD1, a call not compared with the DNA. TRBV21-1 corresponds to a pseudogene. CDR3 length: 17 residues.

The V gene is TRBV4-1, the J gene TRBJ2-3, with TRBD2 identical over 10 bases. V shed 0 bases and J 0 bases; nucleotides not matched to a gene: 9. The length of the CDR3 is 19 residues. Germline V lookup: CDR1 MGHRA, CDR2 YSYEKL. This CDR3 is CASSQDKAGGIRSTDTQYF. CDR3 nucleotide sequence: TGCGCCAGCAGCCAAGATAAAGCGGGGGGGATCAGGAGCACAGATACGCAGTATTTT.

The chain employs TRBV2 and TRBJ2-3; TRBD2 agrees at 15 bases. Per the germline V gene, CDR1 is SNHLY and CDR2 is FYNNEI. The J segment lost 6 bases and the V segment lost 5 bases, leaving 12 bases of the junction unmatched. The CDR3 is made up of 18 amino acids. The CDR3 spells CASSPTTGTSGGRDTQYF. As DNA, the CDR3 is TGTGCCAGCAGTCCGACAACCGGGACTAGCGGGGGGAGGGATACGCAGTATTTT.

V is TRBV13 and J is TRBJ1-2; 7 bases line up with TRBD1. V was clipped by 0 bases and J by 6 bases; unmatched bases: 7. CDR1 is PRHDT, CDR2 FYEKMQ, per germline (reference sequence). CDR3 length equals 15 residues. The CDR3 DNA reads TGTGCCAGCAGCTTAGGGCAGGGGGGATTTGATGGCTACACCTTC. Protein sequence: CASSLGQGGFDGYTF.

This clone was seen only once. A read error may produce the germline difference seen at one junction end. The gene calls are TRBV19 and TRBJ1-2; no clear D. From germline, CDR1 is LNHDA and CDR2 SQIVND (reference sequence). The CDR3 spans 15 residues. CDR3 sequence: CASSRLLGAKYGYTF. CDR3 sequence (DNA): TGTGCCAGTAGTCGCCTATTGGGAGCTAAATATGGCTACACCTTC.

Points on this clone: Other DNA sequences in the same sample also yield this CDR3. This chain connects TRBV27 to TRBJ1-2, with D possibly being TRBD1 (6 bases). V was pared by 6 bases and J by 2 bases, with 10 bases between. The length of the CDR3 is 13 residues. CDR1 is MNHEY, CDR2 SMNVEV, per germline (reference sequence). The CDR3 nucleotides are TGTGCCAGCAGCCTACAGGGCAACTATGGCTACACCTTC. Translated: CASSLQGNYGYTF.

The rearrangement uses TRBV5-1 and TRBJ1-1, with D perhaps TRBD1 (6 bases). The germline V and J ends were trimmed by 3 bases and 4 bases, with 13 bases remaining between them. Per germline, CDR1 SGHRS and CDR2 YFSETQ. The CDR3 is 14 amino acids. The CDR3 sequence: CASSSTGIATEAFF. The CDR3 coding sequence is TGCGCCAGCAGCTCCACAGGGATTGCCACTGAAGCTTTCTTT.

V is TRBV10-3 and J is TRBJ1-1; unclear D gene. V lost 0 bases to trimming and J lost 8 bases, with 4 bases between them. The CDR3 has 11 residues. The germline V gene has CDR1 ENHRY and CDR2 SYGVKD. CDR3 protein: CAISESSEAFF. The CDR3 DNA reads TGTGCCATCAGTGAGTCGAGCGAAGCTTTCTTT.

The gene calls are TRBV6-5 and TRBJ1-1; D gene uncertain. This CDR3 region has 15 residues. Deletions cut 10 bases from V and 3 bases from J, with 21 bases between. Germline loops: CDR1 MNHEY, CDR2 SVGAGI. CDR3 loop: CATRFEGRADTEAFF. The DNA for the CDR3 is TGTGCCACCCGTTTTGAGGGCCGGGCGGACACTGAAGCTTTCTTT.

The chain links TRBV19 to TRBJ1-2, with TRBD1 matching over 10 bases. CDR3 length equals 15 residues. Germline CDR1 is LNHDA and CDR2 is SQIVND (reference sequence). The trim removed 5 bases at V and 3 bases at J, leaving 6 bases unmatched. CDR3 DNA sequence: TGTGCCAGTAGTGCCGGGACAGGGGTTCACTATGGCTACACCTTC. Translating gives CASSAGTGVHYGYTF.

The V gene is TRBV28, the J gene TRBJ2-7; 8 nucleotides align to TRBD1. After removal of 4 bases from V and 3 bases from J, the junction contained 11 bases not matched to a gene. Per germline, CDR1 MDHEN and CDR2 SYDVKM. The CDR3 runs 16 residues. The CDR3 sequence is CASSSPTTGALYEQYF. The CDR3 DNA reads as TGTGCCAGCAGTTCTCCTACGACAGGGGCCCTCTACGAGCAGTACTTC.

Written as DNA, the CDR3 is TGTGCCAGCAGCTCCGGACAGGGGACCTACAATGAGCAGTTCTTC. It yields the protein CASSSGQGTYNEQFF. This rearrangement joins TRBV5-4 to TRBJ2-1, with 9 positions matching TRBD1. Germline assignment: CDR1 SGHNT and CDR2 YYREEE (reference sequence). The ends lost 3 bases at V and 2 bases at J; junction bases unmatched: 3. The length of the CDR3 is 15 residues.

This chain uses TRBV7-2 with TRBJ2-3; TRBD2 aligns across 12 bases. Trimming at V came to 6 bases and at J to 4 bases, leaving 2 bases not matched to a gene. CDR1 and CDR2 from the germline V gene are SGHTA and FQGNSA. The CDR3 runs to 14 residues. Here the CDR3 reads CASRASGGADTQYF. CDR3 nucleotides: TGTGCCAGCAGGGCTAGCGGGGGGGCAGATACGCAGTATTTT.

The rearrangement uses TRBV5-6 and TRBJ2-1; 9 nucleotides agree with TRBD2. Trimming cost V 4 bases and J 6 bases; bases outside gene matches: 14. The CDR3 runs to 17 residues. Germline V gene data show CDR1 as SGHDT and CDR2 as YYEEEE. CDR3 sequence (DNA): TGTGCCAGCAGCCCCGGAGGTGCGGGGGGGCTTATCAATGAGCAGTTCTTC. Translating gives CASSPGGAGGLINEQFF.